This TCR beta chain stems from a study of T cell repertoires in cytomegalovirus infection. Findings and limits, study-wide: HLA-C-restricted TCR beta clonotypes specific for CMV led the ex vivo response.

Per germline, CDR1 MNHNS and CDR2 SASEGT. With V trimmed by 5 bases and J by 5 bases, 10 bases remained unmatched. The CDR3 covers 16 residues. About this clonotype: Antigen specificity is unknown.

Via MiXCR, TCRdb re-called the reads, giving one row per CDR3 protein. Seen here are roughly 150,000 distinct CDR3 sequences, roughly a quarter observed once, and the top ten hold 9.5% to 12%. The chain recombines TRBV6-1 with TRBJ2-1, with TRBD2 matching 9 bases. The sequence was collected from a human donor in good health (CMV status not recorded). Some clones in this sample may be carry-over from other donors' samples. The sample taken for sequencing was PBMCs. CDR3 nucleotide sequence: TGTGCCAGCAGTTACCCAGGGACTAGCCTCCACAATGAGCAGTTCTTC. Translating it yields CASSYPGTSLHNEQFF.